This T cell receptor (beta chain) was identified in a study of T cells after yellow fever vaccination. General study points: Abundant bulk-derived clonotypes could contaminate FACS-sorted repertoires. It was the secondary response that reached its peak faster, day 5 versus 15, but it was weaker.

Each CDR3 protein is one row after TCRdb ran MiXCR on the 5' RACE reads. Of around 300,000 distinct CDR3 sequences listed, 10% to 15% are singletons. This clonotype showed up many times. Its antigen remains unknown. The sequenced sample was CD4+ T cells sorted from PBMCs, obtained 45 days after the yellow fever booster vaccination. This receptor was obtained from a young man who received the YFV17D yellow fever vaccine.

CDR3 sequence: CASSSLNNYEQYF. CDR3 coding DNA: TGCGCCAGCAGCTCCCTTAATAACTACGAGCAGTACTTC. The gene calls are TRBV5-1 and TRBJ2-7; no definite D call. The ends were cut back, 3 bases at V and 3 bases at J, with 10 bases in the middle. The CDR3 has 13 residues. In germline, CDR1 is SGHRS, CDR2 YFSETQ.